These T cell receptor beta chains were read from a single sample in a study of T cells in Graves' hyperthyroidism and ophthalmopathy. TCRdb itself ran the multiplex PCR reads through MiXCR, one entry per CDR3 protein. The data contain hundreds of thousands of distinct CDR3 sequences, approximately 40% of them singletons. Sequenced material: blood. Every receptor here comes from a man younger than 30 with Graves' hyperthyroidism. CDR3s include the opening cysteine and the closing phenylalanine or tryptophan.

V gene	J gene	CDR3 protein
TRBV9	TRBJ1-1	CASSPAFNTEAFF
TRBV16	TRBJ2-7	CASQPSGAVGEQYF
TRBV2	TRBJ1-6	CASAPPGPFPSPLHF
TRBV24-1	TRBJ2-7	CATSDYSGLEQYF
TRBV9	TRBJ1-6	CASSGPGTGRNSPLHF
TRBV7-8	TRBJ1-5	CASSLGAQRETQHF
TRBV29-1	TRBJ2-7	CSVEDTGIGYEQYF
TRBV5-1	TRBJ1-2	CASSSGQELYGYTF
TRBV12-3/TRBV12-4	TRBJ1-1	CASTQDRGAEAFF
TRBV12-3/TRBV12-4	TRBJ1-3	CASSRAFFSGNTIYF
TRBV2	TRBJ2-3	CASTEEDDPTDTQYF
TRBV6-1	TRBJ2-6	CAISEATSGANVLTF
TRBV20-1	TRBJ2-7	CSARDRRGYEQYF
TRBV4-3	TRBJ1-1	CASSQDGWGLRAFTEAFF
TRBV19	TRBJ1-5	CASSRNPPGQEPHQPQHF
TRBV2	TRBJ1-5	CASSPDSNQPRHF
TRBV7-2	TRBJ1-1	CASSFGGAANTEAFF
TRBV29-1	TRBJ2-5	CSSALTGPLQETQYF
TRBV14	TRBJ2-7	CASSQSTPGQGNLLYEQYF
TRBV2	TRBJ1-4	CASSPWDRVDEKLFF
TRBV5-1	TRBJ1-1	CASSFGHELNTEAFF
TRBV7-9	TRBJ1-5	CASSVLNQPQHF
TRBV6-1	TRBJ2-2	CASKEGIGELFF
TRBV10-1	TRBJ2-7	CASSTTSADEQYF
TRBV11-2	TRBJ1-2	CASSRWTGPHTPNYGYTF
TRBV12-3/TRBV12-4	TRBJ1-1	CASSIPGANTEAFF